Listed below are T cell receptor beta chains from one sample, sequenced in a study of T-cell memory formation after mild COVID-19. TCRdb itself ran the 5' RACE reads through MiXCR, one entry per CDR3 protein. This table has 580,000 or so distinct CDR3 sequences, roughly 17% appearing once. What was sequenced was PBMCs or a T cell subset sorted from them (not recorded which). These receptors were obtained from an adult woman who had mild COVID-19 (a few samples of this study predate the infection). Cell type and time point are not known. The CDR3 runs from the conserved cysteine through the conserved F or W. D genes are given only for firm matches. Expanded clones are given a class, and other clones once, few, many or no size at all.

V gene,clone size,D gene,J gene,CDR3 DNA,CDR3 protein
TRBV10-2,few,.,TRBJ1-1,TGCGCCAGCAGTGGGGCGGACTACGAAGCTTTCTTT,CASSGADYEAFF
TRBV5-1,many,.,TRBJ1-2,TGCGCCAGCAGCTTGGTTGCGACAAACTATGGCTACACCTTC,CASSLVATNYGYTF
TRBV24-1,.,.,TRBJ2-1,TGTGCCACCGCGGACCCCACAAAAGAGTCCTACAATGAGCAGTTCTTC,CATADPTKESYNEQFF
TRBV5-4,.,.,TRBJ2-1,TGTGCCAGCAGTTCCGGGGGATCCGTGAGCCCAAACTCCTACAATGAGCAGTTCTTC,CASSSGGSVSPNSYNEQFF
TRBV20-1,.,TRBD2,TRBJ2-3,TGCAGTGCCCTCAGCGGGGGAATCACAGATACGCAGTATTTT,CSALSGGITDTQYF
TRBV7-9,.,TRBD1,TRBJ2-7,TGTGCCAGCAGCTTAGAACGGGACAGGGGACAGTACTTC,CASSLERDRGQYF
TRBV11-2,many,TRBD1,TRBJ2-3,TGTGCCAGCAGCGCCGGGACAGGTCTTACAGATACGCAGTATTTT,CASSAGTGLTDTQYF
TRBV11-3,few,.,TRBJ2-1,TGTGCCAGCAGCCGACTGAGCTCCTACAATGAGCAGTTCTTC,CASSRLSSYNEQFF
TRBV18,.,TRBD2,TRBJ2-5,TGTGCCAGCTCACCCCGTACTAGCGGGAGCCGAGGAGAGACCCAGTACTTC,CASSPRTSGSRGETQYF
TRBV29-1,.,TRBD1,TRBJ2-3,TGCAGCGTTGACAGGGGGCGTGCAGATACGCAGTATTTT,CSVDRGRADTQYF
TRBV18,few,TRBD1,TRBJ1-2,TGTGCCAGCTCACCACTGGGACAGTCGGATGTCTCCTATGGCTACACCTTC,CASSPLGQSDVSYGYTF
TRBV4-1,few,.,TRBJ2-7,TGCGCCAGCAGCATTAACACACATGGAGCCGAGCAGTACTTC,CASSINTHGAEQYF
TRBV12-3/TRBV12-4,many,TRBD1,TRBJ2-1,TGTGCCAGCAGCCTAGATGGACAGGTCATAAAAAATGAGCAGTTCTTC,CASSLDGQVIKNEQFF
TRBV29-1,.,.,TRBJ2-5,TGCAGCGTCCGTATCGACAGACAAGAGACCCAGTACTTC,CSVRIDRQETQYF
TRBV30,few,.,TRBJ1-2,TGTGCCTGGACAGGGAACTATGGCTACACCTTC,CAWTGNYGYTF
TRBV15,few,TRBD1,TRBJ1-6,TGTGCCACCAGCAGAGCCTACAGGGGCCTCTATAATTCACCCCTCCACTTT,CATSRAYRGLYNSPLHF
TRBV5-1,.,.,TRBJ2-1,TGCGCCAGCAGTGACCCAATATCCAATGAGCAGTTCTTC,CASSDPISNEQFF
TRBV27,many,.,TRBJ2-7,TGTGCCAGCAGTTTATCTGCGGGATACGAGCAGTACTTC,CASSLSAGYEQYF
TRBV5-1,.,TRBD1,TRBJ1-2,TGCGCCAGCAGCCCGGTCGGGACAGGGGGTAATCCTAACTATGGCTACACCTTC,CASSPVGTGGNPNYGYTF
TRBV6-5,few,.,TRBJ2-5,TGTGCCAGCAGGTCTTGGGGGGAGGAGACCCAGTACTTC,CASRSWGEETQYF
TRBV6-4,few,.,TRBJ2-3,TGTGCCAGCAGTGACTCCGGGGCGGGCACAGATACGCAGTATTTT,CASSDSGAGTDTQYF
TRBV7-2,.,.,TRBJ2-2,TGTGCCAGCAGCTTACGGCAGCGGGTAGGGAACACCGGGGAGCTGTTTTTT,CASSLRQRVGNTGELFF
TRBV12-3/TRBV12-4,few,TRBD2,TRBJ2-3,TGTGCCACAGCTGTGGGGGGGGTAGCAGATACGCAGTATTTT,CATAVGGVADTQYF
TRBV25-1,once,.,TRBJ2-7,TGTGCCAGCAGTGGATACAGGGACGAGCAGTACTTC,CASSGYRDEQYF
TRBV18,many,.,TRBJ1-1,TGTGCCAGCTCTCGGGCGGGGAACACTGAAGCTTTCTTT,CASSRAGNTEAFF
TRBV20-1,.,.,TRBJ2-3,TGCAGTGCTAGCGTCGGACCGATTAGCACAGATACGCAGTATTTT,CSASVGPISTDTQYF
TRBV5-5,few,.,TRBJ1-1,TGTGCCAGCAGCTCCCCGACAGGCCTTTTTACTGAAGCTTTCTTT,CASSSPTGLFTEAFF
TRBV9,.,TRBD1,TRBJ2-7,TGTGCCAGCAGCGTAGCGACAGGGGGCTTCTACGAGCAGTACTTC,CASSVATGGFYEQYF
TRBV2,many,TRBD2,TRBJ2-3,TGTGCCAGCAGTGCTTGGCTAGCGGACACAGATACGCAGTATTTT,CASSAWLADTDTQYF
TRBV15,.,.,TRBJ1-1,TGTGCCACCAGCAGAGACCTACAGGTAAACACTGAAGCTTTCTTT,CATSRDLQVNTEAFF
TRBV7-9,.,.,TRBJ1-1,TGTGCCAGCAGCCCCACGGCAGGGGCTGAAGCTTTCTTT,CASSPTAGAEAFF
TRBV7-7,few,.,TRBJ2-5,TGTGCCAGCAGCTCCGGCCGGCGGGCAGTAAAAGAGACCCAGTACTTC,CASSSGRRAVKETQYF
TRBV29-1,.,.,TRBJ2-1,TGCAGCGTAGCTGGGGAGAATGAGCAGTTCTTC,CSVAGENEQFF
TRBV30,.,TRBD1,TRBJ1-2,TGTGCCTGGAGGTTAGGACAGGGGGCTTATGGCTACACCTTC,CAWRLGQGAYGYTF
TRBV9,.,.,TRBJ2-1,TGTGCCAGCAGCGGACCCTCGTTCAGCGGGTCCAATCACAATGAGCAGTTCTTC,CASSGPSFSGSNHNEQFF